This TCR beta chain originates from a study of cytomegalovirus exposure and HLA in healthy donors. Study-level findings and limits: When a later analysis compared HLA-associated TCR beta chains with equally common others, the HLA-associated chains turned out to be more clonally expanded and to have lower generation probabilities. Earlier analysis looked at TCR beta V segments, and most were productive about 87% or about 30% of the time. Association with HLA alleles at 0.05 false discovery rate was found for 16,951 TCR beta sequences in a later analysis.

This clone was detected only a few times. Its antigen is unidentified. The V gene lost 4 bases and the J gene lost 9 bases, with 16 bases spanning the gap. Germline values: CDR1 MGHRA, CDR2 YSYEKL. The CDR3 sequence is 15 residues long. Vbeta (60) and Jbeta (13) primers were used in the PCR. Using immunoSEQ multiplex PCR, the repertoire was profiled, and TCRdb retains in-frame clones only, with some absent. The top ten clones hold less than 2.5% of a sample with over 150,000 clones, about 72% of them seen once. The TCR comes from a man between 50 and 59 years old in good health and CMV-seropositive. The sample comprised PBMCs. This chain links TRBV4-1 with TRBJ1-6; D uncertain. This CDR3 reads CASSLSSPRGSPLHF. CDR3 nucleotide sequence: TGCGCCAGCAGCCTATCCAGTCCTCGCGGTTCACCCCTCCACTTT.